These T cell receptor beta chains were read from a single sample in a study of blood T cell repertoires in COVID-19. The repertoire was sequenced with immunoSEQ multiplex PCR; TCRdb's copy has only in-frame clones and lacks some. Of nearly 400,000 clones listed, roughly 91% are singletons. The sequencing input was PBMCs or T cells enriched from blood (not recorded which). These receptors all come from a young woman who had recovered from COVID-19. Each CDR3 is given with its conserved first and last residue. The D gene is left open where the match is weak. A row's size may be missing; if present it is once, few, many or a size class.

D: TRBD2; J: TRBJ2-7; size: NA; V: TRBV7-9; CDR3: CASSLTSSGSYEQYF; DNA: TGTGCCAGCAGCTTAACATCTAGCGGCTCCTACGAGCAGTACTTC
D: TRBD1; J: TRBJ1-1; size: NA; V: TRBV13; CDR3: CASSSGQANTEAFF; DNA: TGTGCCAGCAGCTCGGGACAGGCAAACACTGAAGCTTTCTTT
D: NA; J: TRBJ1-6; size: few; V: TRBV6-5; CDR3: CASSYSFGADSPLHF; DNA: TGTGCCAGCAGTTACTCGTTCGGTGCGGATTCACCCCTCCACTTT
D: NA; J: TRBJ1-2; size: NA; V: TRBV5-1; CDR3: CASSETGYGYTF; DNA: TGCGCCAGCAGCGAGACTGGCTATGGCTACACCTTC
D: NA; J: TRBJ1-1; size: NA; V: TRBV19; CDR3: CASRNTARGRTEAFF; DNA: TGTGCCAGTAGAAACACCGCCAGGGGCCGCACTGAAGCTTTCTTT
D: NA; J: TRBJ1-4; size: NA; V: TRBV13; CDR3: CASSLRPSGEKLFF; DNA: TGTGCCAGCAGCTTAAGGCCCTCGGGTGAAAAACTGTTTTTT
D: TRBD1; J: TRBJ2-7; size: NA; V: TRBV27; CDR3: CASRTGLYEQYF; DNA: TGTGCCAGCAGGACAGGGCTCTACGAGCAGTACTTC
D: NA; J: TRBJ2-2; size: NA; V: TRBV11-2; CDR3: CASSLRRNTGELFF; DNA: TGTGCCAGCAGCTTGAGAAGGAACACCGGGGAGCTGTTTTTT
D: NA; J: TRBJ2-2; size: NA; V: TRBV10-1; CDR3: CASSERGTGELFF; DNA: TGCGCCAGCAGTGAGAGGGGTACCGGGGAGCTGTTTTTT
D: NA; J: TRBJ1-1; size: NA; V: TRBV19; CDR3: CASRAQGEAEAFF; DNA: TGTGCCAGTAGGGCACAGGGTGAAGCTGAAGCTTTCTTT
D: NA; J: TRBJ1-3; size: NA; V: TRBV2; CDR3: CASVRGSSGNTIYF; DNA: TGTGCCAGCGTGCGGGGTTCGTCTGGAAACACCATATATTTT